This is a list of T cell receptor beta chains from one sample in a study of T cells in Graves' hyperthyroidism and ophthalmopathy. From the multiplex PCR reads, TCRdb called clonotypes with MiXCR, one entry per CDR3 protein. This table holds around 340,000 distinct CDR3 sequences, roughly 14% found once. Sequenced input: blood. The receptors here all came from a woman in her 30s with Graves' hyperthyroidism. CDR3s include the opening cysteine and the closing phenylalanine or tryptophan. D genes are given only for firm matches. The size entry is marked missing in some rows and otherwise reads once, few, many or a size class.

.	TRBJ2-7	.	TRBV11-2	CASSLKSGGEQYF	TGTGCCAGCAGCTTAAAGTCTGGAGGCGAGCAGTACTTC
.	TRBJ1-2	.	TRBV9	CASGWGNYGYTF	TGTGCCAGCGGTTGGGGAAACTATGGCTACACCTTC
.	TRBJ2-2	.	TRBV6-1	CASRETQGGVGELFF	TGTGCCAGCAGGGAAACTCAGGGGGGGGTCGGGGAGCTGTTTTTT
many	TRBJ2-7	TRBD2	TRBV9	CASSVGAGEREQYF	TGTGCCAGCAGCGTCGGAGCGGGAGAAAGGGAGCAGTACTTC
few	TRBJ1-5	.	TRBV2	CASSEKPGPQHF	TGTGCCAGCAGTGAAAAACCGGGGCCCCAGCATTTT
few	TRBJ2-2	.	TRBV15	CATSRGIGELFF	TGTGCCACCAGCAGAGGGATCGGGGAGCTGTTTTTT
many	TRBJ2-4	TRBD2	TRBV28	CASSPSGSKNIQYF	TGTGCCAGCAGTCCTAGCGGGAGCAAAAACATTCAGTACTTC
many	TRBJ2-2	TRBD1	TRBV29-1	CSVAGTGGVGELFF	TGCAGCGTTGCCGGGACAGGGGGTGTCGGGGAGCTGTTTTTT
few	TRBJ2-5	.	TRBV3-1	CASSQDLALQTQYF	TGTGCCAGCAGCCAAGATCTGGCGTTACAGACCCAGTACTTC
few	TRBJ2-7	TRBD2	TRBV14	CASSQLAGDNEQYF	TGTGCCAGCAGCCAACTAGCGGGAGATAACGAGCAGTACTTC
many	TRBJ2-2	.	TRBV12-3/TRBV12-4	CASSYGAGTGELFF	TGTGCCAGCAGTTACGGGGCTGGGACCGGGGAGCTGTTTTTT
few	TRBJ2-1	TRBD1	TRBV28	CASSLALGQGGYNEQFF	TGTGCCAGCAGTTTGGCCCTGGGACAGGGTGGCTACAATGAGCAGTTCTTC
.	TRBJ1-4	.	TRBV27	CASSLIPGGEKLFF	TGTGCCAGCAGTTTAATTCCAGGAGGTGAAAAACTGTTTTTT
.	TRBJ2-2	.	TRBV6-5	CASSYSNGDTGELFF	TGTGCCAGCAGTTACTCGAATGGGGACACCGGGGAGCTGTTTTTT
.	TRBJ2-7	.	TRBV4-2	CASSQESRGEYEQHF	TGTGCCAGCAGCCAAGAGTCTAGAGGGGAATACGAGCAGCACTTC
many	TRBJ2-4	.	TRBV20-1	CSARVGALIAKNIQYF	TGCAGTGCCAGAGTGGGGGCCCTAATAGCCAAAAACATTCAGTACTTC
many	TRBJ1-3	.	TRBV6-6	CASSYSGNTIYF	TGTGCCAGCAGTTACTCGGGAAACACCATATATTTT
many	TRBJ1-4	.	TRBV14	CASSRIIGAGFEKLFF	TGTGCCAGCAGCCGGATAATCGGGGCCGGGTTCGAAAAACTGTTTTTT
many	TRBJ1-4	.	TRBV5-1	CASSPGSATNEKLFF	TGCGCCAGCAGCCCAGGAAGTGCAACTAATGAAAAACTGTTTTTT
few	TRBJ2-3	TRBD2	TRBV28	CASSPYLGVAGGTDAQYF	TGTGCCAGCAGCCCCTACCTCGGGGTAGCGGGAGGCACAGATGCGCAGTATTTT
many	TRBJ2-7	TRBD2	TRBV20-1	CSAIPSGRVRDEQYF	TGCAGTGCTATTCCTAGCGGGAGGGTTCGGGACGAGCAGTACTTC
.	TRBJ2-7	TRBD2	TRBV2	CASRPRGLAYEQYF	TGTGCCAGCAGACCGAGGGGACTAGCATACGAGCAGTACTTC
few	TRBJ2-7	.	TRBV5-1	CASSQTTYEQYF	TGCGCCAGCAGCCAGACCACCTACGAGCAGTACTTC
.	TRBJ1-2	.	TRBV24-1	CATAADHYGYTF	TGTGCCACCGCGGCGGATCACTATGGCTACACCTTC
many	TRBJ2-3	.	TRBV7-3	CASSSTRDTQDTQYF	TGTGCCAGCAGCTCCACCAGGGATACCCAAGATACGCAGTATTTT
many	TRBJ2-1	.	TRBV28	CASSLGAGAPYNEQFF	TGTGCCAGCAGTTTGGGGGCGGGAGCACCCTACAATGAGCAGTTCTTC
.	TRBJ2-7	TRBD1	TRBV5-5	CASRFTGTGGWYEQYF	TGTGCCAGCAGGTTCACCGGGACAGGGGGATGGTACGAGCAGTACTTC
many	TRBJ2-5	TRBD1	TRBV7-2	CASSPRGDRVETQYF	TGTGCCAGCAGCCCCAGGGGCGACAGGGTCGAGACCCAGTACTTC
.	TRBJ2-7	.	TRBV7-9	CASSLGGLRGEQYF	TGTGCCAGCAGCTTAGGGGGCCTACGGGGCGAGCAGTACTTC
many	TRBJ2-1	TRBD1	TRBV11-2	CASSFGPGQGAEQFF	TGTGCCAGCAGCTTTGGACCAGGACAGGGGGCTGAGCAGTTCTTC
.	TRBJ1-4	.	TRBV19	CASSLLPGEKLFF	TGTGCCAGTAGTCTCCTCCCAGGTGAAAAACTGTTTTTT
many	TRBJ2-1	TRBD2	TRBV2	CASNRGGREEQFF	TGTGCCAGCAACCGGGGGGGGCGGGAGGAGCAGTTCTTC
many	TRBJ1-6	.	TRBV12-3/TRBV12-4	CASSSSGSTPLHF	TGTGCCAGCAGTTCATCAGGGTCGACACCCCTCCACTTT
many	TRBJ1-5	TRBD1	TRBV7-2	CASSLSGTGHNQPQHF	TGTGCCAGCAGCTTATCCGGGACAGGGCACAATCAGCCCCAGCATTTT
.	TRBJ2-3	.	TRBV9	CASSLGDNTQYF	TGTGCCAGCAGCTTGGGAGATAATACGCAGTATTTT
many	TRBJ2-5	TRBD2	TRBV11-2	CASSPKLAGGQETQYF	TGTGCCAGCAGCCCGAAACTAGCGGGAGGGCAAGAGACCCAGTACTTC
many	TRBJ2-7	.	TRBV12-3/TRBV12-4	CASSFSANEQYF	TGTGCCAGCAGTTTTTCGGCGAACGAGCAGTACTTC
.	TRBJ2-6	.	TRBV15	CATSRGGPFSGANVLTF	TGTGCCACCAGCAGAGGCGGGCCATTCTCTGGGGCCAACGTCCTGACTTTC
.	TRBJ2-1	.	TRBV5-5	CASSLVSEAGVQQFF	TGTGCCAGCAGCCTCGTGTCAGAGGCGGGCGTGCAGCAGTTCTTC
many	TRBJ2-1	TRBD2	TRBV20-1	CSAHTLTSSRNEQFF	TGCAGTGCTCATACCCTGACTAGCTCACGCAATGAGCAGTTCTTC
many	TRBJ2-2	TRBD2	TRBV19	CASSIDRGGSATGELFF	TGTGCCAGTAGTATAGATCGGGGCGGGAGTGCAACCGGGGAGCTGTTTTTT
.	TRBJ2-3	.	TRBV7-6	CASSSNGGTDTQYF	TGTGCCAGCAGCTCCAATGGGGGCACAGATACGCAGTATTTT
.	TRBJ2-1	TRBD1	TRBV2	CASETGTGYDNEQFF	TGTGCCAGCGAAACCGGGACAGGGTACGACAATGAGCAGTTCTTC
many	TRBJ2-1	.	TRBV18	CASSPVGVGEQFF	TGTGCCAGCTCACCTGTAGGTGTTGGTGAGCAGTTCTTC
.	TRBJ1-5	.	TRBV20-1	CSASPQGYQPQHF	TGCAGTGCTAGCCCGCAGGGATATCAGCCCCAGCATTTT
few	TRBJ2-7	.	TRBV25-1	CASSASWSARSYEQYF	TGTGCCAGCAGCGCGAGTTGGTCAGCCCGCTCCTACGAGCAGTACTTC
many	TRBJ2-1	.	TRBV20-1	CSAPRVSGYNEQFF	TGCAGTGCCCCGAGGGTTAGCGGTTACAATGAGCAGTTCTTC
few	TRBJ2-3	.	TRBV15	CATSYTRDTEIADTQYF	TGTGCCACCAGCTATACTCGGGACACGGAGATCGCAGATACGCAGTATTTT
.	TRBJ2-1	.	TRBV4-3	CASSQGVRRGGDEQSF	TGCGCCAGCAGCCAAGGCGTTAGGAGGGGCGGGGATGAGCAGTCCTTC
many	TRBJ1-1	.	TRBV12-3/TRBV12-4	CASRFEVNTEAFF	TGTGCCAGCAGGTTCGAGGTGAACACTGAAGCTTTCTTT